This is a list of T cell receptor beta chains from one sample in a study of OX40 agonist ivuxolimab in advanced cancers. Clones were sequenced by immunoSEQ multiplex PCR, and TCRdb holds only the in-frame ones, with some missing. Seen here are approximately 80,000 clones, over 85% observed once, and the top ten hold more than 0.15%. Sequencing used CD4+ or CD8+ T cells sorted from blood, obtained in a trial of the OX40 agonist ivuxolimab. The receptors were sampled from an adult with an advanced solid tumor such as melanoma, head and neck, liver or kidney cancer. Each CDR3 is given without its conserved first and last residue. A D gene is named only where the DNA matches it firmly.

v_gene	d_gene	j_gene	CDR3aa
TRBV30	.	TRBJ2-1	AWTGSSYNEQF
TRBV5-6	TRBD1	TRBJ2-1	ASSFGQESNEQF
TRBV5-5	.	TRBJ2-3	ASSLDSGPGTDTQY
TRBV7-3	.	TRBJ2-2	ASRNQGSNGELF
TRBV5-1	.	TRBJ1-2	ASSLTGVGYT
TRBV11-2	.	TRBJ2-2	ASSHPDRLATGELF
TRBV27	.	TRBJ1-1	ASSLGRLGTEAF
TRBV6-1	.	TRBJ2-7	ATLMAGYEQY
TRBV4-1	.	TRBJ2-7	ASSQTETGRYEQY
TRBV7-2	TRBD1	TRBJ1-1	ASSVTGTGGSEAF
TRBV28	.	TRBJ2-3	ASRWEGARTDTQY
TRBV6-1	.	TRBJ2-5	ASSESRVETQY
TRBV6-1	.	TRBJ1-1	ASSEHGVLNTEAF
TRBV7-4	.	TRBJ1-2	ASLTTIPALYGYT
TRBV10-3	.	TRBJ2-7	AISESGAGIGEQY
TRBV19	TRBD2	TRBJ2-2	ASKRGLRNTGELF
TRBV5-1	.	TRBJ1-1	ASSFGGQGTEAF
TRBV30	.	TRBJ1-2	AWRTYSTGDYGYT
TRBV7-6	.	TRBJ2-5	ASSFGIEAETQY
TRBV5-1	TRBD2	TRBJ2-5	ASAKLAGEIKTQY
TRBV6-1	.	TRBJ2-6	ASSDQGYGANVLT
TRBV6-5	.	TRBJ1-3	ASSYSASIRNTIY
TRBV2	.	TRBJ2-7	ASSDTAPEGEQY
TRBV19	.	TRBJ1-2	ASSMRRYVGYT
TRBV6-1	.	TRBJ1-2	ASSGRVYGYT
TRBV29-1	.	TRBJ1-2	SVDAGTGYGYT
TRBV19	.	TRBJ1-4	ASSINQGQKLF
TRBV5-4	.	TRBJ2-3	ASSLNRGRINTDTQY
TRBV28	.	TRBJ1-3	ASSPLQGNTIY